This TCR beta chain appears in the sequencing data of a study of early T cells in non-severe SARS-CoV-2 infection (dated by TCRdb to about 2021). Describing the broader study: Because TCR sequencing relied on bulk RNA taken from unsorted whole blood, pairing of alpha and beta chains was not possible.

The method behind the library was 5' RACE. TCRdb names NextSeq 500 as the instrument used. The TCR library protocol attached unique molecular identifiers to individual cDNA molecules to correct for sequencing error and PCR bias. Both TCR alpha and beta chains were sequenced, and tight co-correlation was observed between alpha and beta sequence abundances in each sample. As for the authors' bioinformatics: V gene, J gene and CDR3 annotation of TCR sequences was performed with Decombinator V4. TCRs were defined as expanded if a significant change between any two time points was detected under a Poisson model with p below 0.0001. TCR abundances were normalised to the total number of TCRs sequenced per sample and were expressed as counts per million. TRAV1-2 paired with TRAJ12, TRAJ20 or TRAJ33 defined MAIT TCRs, while TRAV10 paired with TRAJ18 defined iNKT TCRs. A search of VDJdb, accessed on 1 November 2021, was run for TCRs annotated to CMV, EBV and SARS-CoV-2, with TCRs annotated for multiple antigens excluded. TCRdb reran the public reads through fastp at Q25 and MiXCR, keeping productive beta chains. Each entry is one CDR3 protein sequence, shown with its most common DNA and genes. The V and J calls shown here were made by TCRdb, not taken from the authors' results. This sample lists about 66,000 distinct CDR3 sequences; about 17% were detected once. The ten largest clones take up about 8.8% of the sample.

A case-control design nested within a healthcare worker cohort in London, UK, was used, with weekly nasopharyngeal swab PCR tests and blood sampling performed. Healthcare workers were enrolled in the week of the UK lockdown, from 23 to 31 March 2020, and were followed every week for up to 16 weeks. The research as a whole found: VDJdb matching was skewed toward anti-spike CD8 responses and likely underestimated virus-specific expansions by missing private and CD4 specificities.

In regard to this clonotype: It lacks a known antigen. No quality values exist for individual bases; no much larger clone is one base distant.

Relative to germline, V is 0 bases shorter and J is 7 bases shorter, with 16 bases between their ends. CDR1 is given as MNHEY and CDR2 as SVGAGI, both from the germline V gene. The CDR3 holds 15 amino acids from the cysteine to the phenylalanine. Only CDR3 DNA remains: 45 bases, in frame from the first base. The receptor comes from an adult who was a healthcare worker with PCR-confirmed SARS-CoV-2 infection or an uninfected control (not recorded which). The chain is made from TRBV6-5 and TRBJ2-7, with TRBD2 tentatively as D gene (7 bases match). Specimen: whole blood, collected at baseline. The CDR3 protein sequence reads: CASSYSGGGGLEQYF. The sequenced DNA is TGTGCCAGCAGTTACTCGGGGGGAGGGGGATTGGAGCAGTACTTC.